These T cell receptor beta chains were read from a single sample in a study of blood T cell repertoires in COVID-19. Here immunoSEQ multiplex PCR was the method, and the copy in TCRdb shows in-frame clones only, minus some. This table has 120,000 or so clones, roughly 79% appearing once. The sample comprised peripheral blood. These TCRs come from a man in his 70s with acute or convalescent COVID-19. The CDR3 runs from the conserved cysteine through the conserved F or W. The D gene is left open where the match is weak. Where a row states a size, it is once, few, many or the class of an expanded clone; other rows omit it.

v_gene,d_gene,j_gene,abundance,len,CDR3nt,CDR3aa
TRBV19,TRBD1,TRBJ1-1,NA,15,TGTGCCAGTATTCGGACAGGGGGCTGGAACACTGAAGCTTTCTTT,CASIRTGGWNTEAFF
TRBV3-1/TRBV3-2,NA,TRBJ2-7,NA,14,TGTGCCAGCAGCCAAGCGACCCGGGCGGGCGAGCAGTACTTC,CASSQATRAGEQYF
TRBV19,NA,TRBJ1-5,NA,14,TGTGCCAGTATTCAGTATGGTAGCAATCAGCCCCAGCATTTT,CASIQYGSNQPQHF
TRBV9,TRBD1,TRBJ1-3,few,16,TGTGCCAGCAGCGGTCGACAGGGGGCGGGCGGAAACACCATATATTTT,CASSGRQGAGGNTIYF
TRBV19,TRBD1,TRBJ1-5,NA,15,TGTGCCAGTAGTCCCCGGGACAGGGCTCATCAGCCCCAGCATTTT,CASSPRDRAHQPQHF
TRBV6-2/TRBV6-3,TRBD1,TRBJ1-5,NA,15,TGTGCCAGCAGTTCACAGGGGTCTCCTAATCAGCCCCAGCATTTT,CASSSQGSPNQPQHF
TRBV29-1,NA,TRBJ1-1,NA,14,TGCAGCGTTCAAGGTAGCCACCGAGCCACTGAAGCTTTCTTT,CSVQGSHRATEAFF
TRBV27,TRBD1,TRBJ2-1,NA,15,TGTGCCAGCAGTCACGGACAGGGGACCTACAATGAGCAGTTCTTC,CASSHGQGTYNEQFF
TRBV5-1,TRBD2,TRBJ2-7,NA,14,TGCGCCAGCAGCGACCTAAGCGGGGGGGCCGAGCAGTACTTC,CASSDLSGGAEQYF
TRBV3-1/TRBV3-2,NA,TRBJ1-1,NA,14,TGTGCCAGCAGATTAGCAGGGAAGAACACTGAAGCTTTCTTT,CASRLAGKNTEAFF
TRBV9,TRBD1,TRBJ1-4,few,13,TGTGCCAGCAGCGTAGAGGGGACAGGGAAACTGTTTTTT,CASSVEGTGKLFF
TRBV6-6,TRBD1,TRBJ1-2,NA,15,TGTGCCAGCAGTTACCGGGACAGGGAAGATGCTGGCTACACCTTC,CASSYRDREDAGYTF
TRBV4-2,TRBD1,TRBJ1-2,NA,13,TGTGCCAGCAGCCAGGGACAGGACTATGGCTACACCTTC,CASSQGQDYGYTF
TRBV14,TRBD1,TRBJ1-2,NA,14,TGTGCCAGCAGCCAAGACAACAGGGGTTATGGCTACACCTTC,CASSQDNRGYGYTF
TRBV7-2,NA,TRBJ1-5,NA,17,TGTGCCAGCAGCTTAGAGCGGGTGGGAAGCGGCAATCAGCCCCAGCATTTT,CASSLERVGSGNQPQHF
TRBV29-1,NA,TRBJ1-3,NA,14,TGCAGCGTTGAAGGGGCGAACTCTGGAAACACCATATATTTT,CSVEGANSGNTIYF
TRBV18,NA,TRBJ2-6,NA,22,TGTGCCAGCTCACCACTATTTACGCAACGGAGCACGCCAGACTCTGGGGCCAACGTCCTGACTTTC,CASSPLFTQRSTPDSGANVLTF
TRBV11-2,NA,TRBJ2-7,NA,16,TGTGCCAGCAGCTTAATCTCCCAGGTCGGTTTGGACGAGCAGTACTTC,CASSLISQVGLDEQYF
TRBV24-1,NA,TRBJ1-2,once,12,TGTGCCACCAGTGCAGGGGCCTATGGCTACACCTTC,CATSAGAYGYTF
TRBV7-2,NA,TRBJ1-2,few,9,TGTGCCAGCAGCCCACTCCAGGCCTTC,CASSPLQAF
TRBV18,TRBD1,TRBJ2-2,NA,16,TGTGCCAGCTCACAACAGGGGGCTTCGAACACCGGGGAGCTGTTTTTT,CASSQQGASNTGELFF
TRBV2,TRBD1,TRBJ1-1,NA,15,TGTGCCAGCAGGGCGAGACAGGGGGGGAACACTGAAGCTTTCTTT,CASRARQGGNTEAFF
TRBV24-1,TRBD2,TRBJ2-1,NA,16,TGTGCCACCAGTGATTCTCTAGCGGGGGCAAAAAATGAGCAGTTCTTC,CATSDSLAGAKNEQFF
TRBV11-3,TRBD2,TRBJ2-1,NA,16,TGTGCCAGCAGCTACGGGACTAGCGGGGGCTACAATGAGCAGTTCTTC,CASSYGTSGGYNEQFF
TRBV5-1,NA,TRBJ1-1,NA,14,TGCGCCAGCAAGCTGTACGGAGTGAACACTGAAGCTTTCTTT,CASKLYGVNTEAFF
TRBV18,TRBD1,TRBJ2-3,NA,15,TGTGCCAGCTCAGGGGAGGACAGGGGCACAGATACGCAGTATTTT,CASSGEDRGTDTQYF
TRBV6-6,NA,TRBJ1-5,few,12,TGTGCCAGCAAGAGGGGGAATCAGCCCCAGCATTTT,CASKRGNQPQHF
TRBV7-2,TRBD2,TRBJ2-1,NA,16,TGTGCCAGCAGCTTAGACGCGGGGGGGCCTTACAATGAGCAGTTCTTC,CASSLDAGGPYNEQFF
TRBV6-2/TRBV6-3,NA,TRBJ1-6,many,14,TGTGCCAGCAGTTACCAACGGGGAAGGACACCCCTCCACTTT,CASSYQRGRTPLHF